This T cell receptor (beta chain) was captured by sequencing in a study of beta chain features in type 1 diabetes. For the study at large: Sorted cells numbering over 95,000,000 were examined across all samples.

Regarding the study as a whole: Moderate yet significant TCRB CDR3 shortening was seen in Type 1 diabetes patients in all four CD4+ subsets.

Expressed TCRB transcripts were sequenced after all isolated RNA was converted to cDNA. The data were produced by immunoSEQ multiplex PCR, yet TCRdb's version contains in-frame clones alone and is incomplete. This sample yields a few hundred thousand clones, of which 14% are seen a single time; roughly 0.018% belongs to the top ten. This CDR3 comprises 13 residues. V gave up 2 bases and J gave up 3 bases, with 6 bases separating them. The V gene's germline CDR1 is MDHEN and CDR2 SYDVKM. This clone showed up just a few times. Antigen: not known. This rearrangement joins TRBV28 to TRBJ2-3, with D possibly TRBD1 on 5 matching bases. The sequence came from a man aged 25-45 years with type 1 diabetes. Sequencing was done on a sample of naive CD4+ T cells from blood. The CDR3 DNA follows: TGTGCCAGCAGTTTAAAGGGGACAGATACGCAGTATTTT. Its translation is CASSLKGTDTQYF.